This T cell receptor (beta chain) was captured by sequencing in a study of blood T cell repertoires in COVID-19. Across the study: The samples span acute and convalescent COVID-19 from the United States, Italy and Spain.

Produced via immunoSEQ multiplex PCR; TCRdb's table is partial and in-frame only. The repertoire holds under 300,000 clones, with about 85% as singletons. The ends lost 7 bases at V and 0 bases at J; junction bases unmatched: 3. There are 13 residues in the CDR3. Germline V gene data show CDR1 as MDHEN and CDR2 as SYDVKM. This receptor was taken from a woman in her 50s who had been exposed to COVID-19. This chain links TRBV28 with TRBJ2-7, with 7 positions matching TRBD1. The source material was PBMCs or T cells enriched from blood (not recorded which). Here the CDR3 DNA reads TGTGCCAGCACCGGGACAGCCTCCTACGAGCAGTACTTC. Protein product: CASTGTASYEQYF.